One sample yielded the 8 T cell receptor beta chains listed below, sequenced in a study of Graves' ophthalmopathy and Graves' hyperthyroidism. Researchers took RNA transcripts and amplified TCR beta CDR3 regions from them. HTBI primers served in a first-round RT-PCR, which a second-round multiplex PCR followed. TCRdb reprocessed the multiplex PCR reads via MiXCR and lists one record per CDR3 protein. This sample carries under 800,000 distinct CDR3 sequences, approximately 21% of them seen once, and the ten largest clones take more than 5.5%. Sample: peripheral blood. These receptors all come from a woman younger than 30 with stable Graves' hyperthyroidism. Some clones in this sample may be carry-over from other donors' samples.

The table lists this clonotype with a few counts. The chain recombines TRBV18 with TRBJ1-1; the match to TRBD1 covers 8 bases. The CDR3 covers 15 residues. Germline trimming cut 3 bases from V and 0 bases from J; bases unmatched to any gene: 3. Germline-derived CDR1 and CDR2 are KGHSH and LQKENI. The CDR3 nucleotides read TGTGCCAGCTCACCGGACAGGGTAATGAACACTGAAGCTTTCTTT. It yields the protein CASSPDRVMNTEAFF.

This clonotype came up many times. This rearrangement joins TRBV6-1 to TRBJ2-5, with 9 bases lining up with TRBD2. The germline V gene encodes CDR1 MNHNS and CDR2 SASEGT. The CDR3 loop spans 16 amino acids. The trim removed 0 bases at V and 5 bases at J, leaving 7 bases unmatched. CDR3 nucleotides: TGTGCCAGCAGTGAAGCTCTTCCTAGCGGGGAGGAGACCCAGTACTTC. This translates into CASSEALPSGEETQYF.

V is TRBV11-2 and J is TRBJ1-2, with 8 bases matching TRBD1. The germline V gene encodes CDR1 SGHAT and CDR2 FQNNGV. This CDR3 region has 16 residues. Trimming took 6 bases from V and 3 from J; bases not matched to a gene: 12. As DNA, the CDR3 is TGTGCCAGCAGACCCCAGTGGGACAGGTTCGACTATGGCTACACCTTC. Protein sequence: CASRPQWDRFDYGYTF.

Worth noting for this clonotype: This may arise from a read error, as a much more abundant clone is one base away. The chain has TRBV29-1 and TRBJ1-1; D is unresolved. CDR1 and CDR2 (germline): SQVTM, ANQGSEA. This CDR3 is 10 amino acids long. CDR3 sequence (DNA): TGCAGCGTTGAAAAGGGTAGAGCTCTCTTT. This codes for CSVEKGRALF.

This clonotype was counted at least ten times. The V and J genes are TRBV12-3 or TRBV12-4 and TRBJ2-5; TRBD1 is a possible D gene (6 bases). This CDR3 comprises 14 residues. Trimming cost V 5 bases and J 4 bases, with 14 bases left between them. The CDR3 loop is CASSSTGIGETQYF. The CDR3 DNA is TGTGCCAGCAGTAGTACAGGGATCGGAGAGACCCAGTACTTC.

Ten or more counts support this clonotype. The CDR3 nucleotides are TGCAGCGTTGACTTATCCAAGGGAAGGGTTGAAGCTTTCTTT. This gives the protein CSVDLSKGRVEAFF. This chain uses TRBV29-1 with TRBJ1-1; D is undetermined. V was clipped by 3 bases and J by 7 bases, with 18 bases between them. CDR1 and CDR2 from the germline V gene are SQVTM and ANQGSEA. The CDR3 contains 14 residues.

This clonotype appeared a few times. This chain uses TRBV12-3 or TRBV12-4 with TRBJ2-7; 12 bases fit TRBD2. This CDR3 contains 14 residues. With V trimmed by 6 bases and J by 7 bases, 7 bases remained unmatched. CDR3 sequence reads: CASSPLAGGWEQYF. For the CDR3, the DNA is TGTGCCAGCAGCCCACTAGCGGGAGGATGGGAGCAGTACTTC.

In this sample, this clonotype turned up a few times. A much larger clone differs from this one at a single base, so this may be a read error. CDR3 in DNA: TGTGCCTGGAGTTCGGCAGGGGAGTACACTGAAGCTTTCTTT. Protein: CAWSSAGEYTEAFF. The V call is TRBV30, the J call TRBJ1-1; TRBD1 is a possible D gene (6 bases). The CDR3 covers 14 residues. Trimming took off 2 bases at V and 3 bases at J, with 13 bases between the two ends. Germline V gene sequence: CDR1 GTSNPN, CDR2 SVGIG (reference sequence).